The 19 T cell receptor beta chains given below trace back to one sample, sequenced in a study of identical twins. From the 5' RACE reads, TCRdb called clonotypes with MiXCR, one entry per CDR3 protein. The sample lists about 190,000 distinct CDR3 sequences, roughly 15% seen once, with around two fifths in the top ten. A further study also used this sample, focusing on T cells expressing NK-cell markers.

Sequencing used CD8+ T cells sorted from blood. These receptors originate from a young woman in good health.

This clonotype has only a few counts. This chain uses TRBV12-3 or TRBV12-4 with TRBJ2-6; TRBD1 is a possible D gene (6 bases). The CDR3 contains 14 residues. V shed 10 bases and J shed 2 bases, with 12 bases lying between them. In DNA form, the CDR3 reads TGTGCCATCCCACAGGGACCTGGGGCCAACGTCCTGACTTTC. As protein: CAIPQGPGANVLTF.

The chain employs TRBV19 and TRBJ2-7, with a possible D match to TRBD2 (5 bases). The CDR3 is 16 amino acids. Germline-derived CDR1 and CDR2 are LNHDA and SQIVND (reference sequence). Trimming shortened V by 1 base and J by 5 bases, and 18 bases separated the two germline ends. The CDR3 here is CASSIGWRIESDEQYF. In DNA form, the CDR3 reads TGTGCCAGTAGTATAGGATGGAGGATCGAGTCAGACGAGCAGTACTTC.

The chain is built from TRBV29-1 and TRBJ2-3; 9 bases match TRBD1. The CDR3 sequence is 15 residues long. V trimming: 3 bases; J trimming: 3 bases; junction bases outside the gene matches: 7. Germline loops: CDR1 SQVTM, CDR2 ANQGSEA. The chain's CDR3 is CSVDPGQGATDTQYF. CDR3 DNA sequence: TGCAGCGTTGACCCGGGACAGGGTGCGACAGATACGCAGTATTTT.

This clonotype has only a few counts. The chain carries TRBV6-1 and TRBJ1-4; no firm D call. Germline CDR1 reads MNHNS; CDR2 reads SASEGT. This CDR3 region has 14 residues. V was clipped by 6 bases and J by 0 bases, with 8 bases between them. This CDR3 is CASRDLATNEKLFF. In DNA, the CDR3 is TGTGCCAGCAGAGACCTTGCAACTAATGAAAAACTGTTTTTT.

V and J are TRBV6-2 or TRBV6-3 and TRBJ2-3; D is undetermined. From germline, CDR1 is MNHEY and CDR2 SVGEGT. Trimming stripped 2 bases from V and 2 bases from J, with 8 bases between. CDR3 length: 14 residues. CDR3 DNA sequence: TGTGCCAGCAGTTACACCGGGTCCACAGATACGCAGTATTTT. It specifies CASSYTGSTDTQYF.

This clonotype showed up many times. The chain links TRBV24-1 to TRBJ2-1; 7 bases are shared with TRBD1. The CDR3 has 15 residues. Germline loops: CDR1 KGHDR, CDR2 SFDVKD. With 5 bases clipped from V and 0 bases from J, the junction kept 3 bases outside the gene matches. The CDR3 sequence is CATSAGQSSYNEQFF. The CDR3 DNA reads TGTGCCACCAGTGCGGGACAGAGCTCCTACAATGAGCAGTTCTTC.

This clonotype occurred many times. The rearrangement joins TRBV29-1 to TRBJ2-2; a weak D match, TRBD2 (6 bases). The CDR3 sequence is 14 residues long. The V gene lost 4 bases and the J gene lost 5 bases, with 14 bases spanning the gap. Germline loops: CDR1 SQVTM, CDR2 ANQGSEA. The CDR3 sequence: CSVVPGSGTGELFF. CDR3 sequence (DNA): TGCAGCGTTGTTCCCGGGAGTGGTACCGGGGAGCTGTTTTTT.

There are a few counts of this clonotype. CDR3 sequence (DNA): TGCAGTGCCCGCCTGGGGCGCTTCCCAGAGACCCAGTACTTC. This gives the protein CSARLGRFPETQYF. The chain carries TRBV20-1 and TRBJ2-5, with D tentatively TRBD1 (5 bases). Germline lookup yields CDR1 DFQATT and CDR2 SNEGSKA (reference sequence). Trimming removed 6 bases at V and 4 bases at J, with 18 bases between. The length of the CDR3 is 14 residues.

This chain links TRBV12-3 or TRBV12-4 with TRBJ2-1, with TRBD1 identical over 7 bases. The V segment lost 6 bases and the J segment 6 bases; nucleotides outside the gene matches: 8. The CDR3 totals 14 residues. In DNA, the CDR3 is TGTGCCAGCAGCCCGGCGACAGGGTCCAATGAGCAGTTCTTC. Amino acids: CASSPATGSNEQFF.

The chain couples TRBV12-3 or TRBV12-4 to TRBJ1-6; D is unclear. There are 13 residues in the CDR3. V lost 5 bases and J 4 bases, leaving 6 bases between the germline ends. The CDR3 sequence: CASSDGYNSPLHF. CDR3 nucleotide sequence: TGTGCCAGCAGTGACGGATATAATTCACCCCTCCACTTT.

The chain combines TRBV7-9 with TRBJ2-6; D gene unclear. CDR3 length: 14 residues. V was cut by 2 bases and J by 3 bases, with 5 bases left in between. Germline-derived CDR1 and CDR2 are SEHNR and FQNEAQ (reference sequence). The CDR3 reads CASSLSFGANVLTF. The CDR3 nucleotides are TGTGCCAGCAGCTTAAGTTTTGGGGCCAACGTCCTGACTTTC.

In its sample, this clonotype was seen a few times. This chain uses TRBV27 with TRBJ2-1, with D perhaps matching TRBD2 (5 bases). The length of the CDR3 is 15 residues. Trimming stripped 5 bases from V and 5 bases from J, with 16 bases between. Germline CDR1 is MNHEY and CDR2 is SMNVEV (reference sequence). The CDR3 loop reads CASSHPGRGDNEQFF. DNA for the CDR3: TGTGCCAGCAGTCACCCAGGACGGGGAGACAATGAGCAGTTCTTC.

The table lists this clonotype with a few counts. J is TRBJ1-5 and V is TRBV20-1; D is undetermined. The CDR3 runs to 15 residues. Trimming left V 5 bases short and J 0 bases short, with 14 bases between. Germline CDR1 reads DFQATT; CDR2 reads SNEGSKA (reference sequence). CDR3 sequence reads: CSAPSDEDSNQPQHF. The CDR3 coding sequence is TGCAGTGCTCCTTCGGACGAGGATAGCAATCAGCCCCAGCATTTT.

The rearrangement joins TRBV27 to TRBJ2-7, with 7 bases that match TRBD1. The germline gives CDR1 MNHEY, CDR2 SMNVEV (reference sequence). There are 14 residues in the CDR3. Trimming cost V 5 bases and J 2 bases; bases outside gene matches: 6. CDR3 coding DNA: TGTGCCAGCAGTCCGCGACAGGGTACCTACGAGCAGTACTTC. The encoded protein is CASSPRQGTYEQYF.

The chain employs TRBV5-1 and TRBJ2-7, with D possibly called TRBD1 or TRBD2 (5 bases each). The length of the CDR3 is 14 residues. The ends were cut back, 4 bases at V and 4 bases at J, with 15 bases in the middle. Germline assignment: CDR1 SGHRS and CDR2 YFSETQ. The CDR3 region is CASSEGQGRYEQYF. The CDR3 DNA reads TGCGCCAGCAGCGAGGGGCAGGGCCGGTACGAGCAGTACTTC.

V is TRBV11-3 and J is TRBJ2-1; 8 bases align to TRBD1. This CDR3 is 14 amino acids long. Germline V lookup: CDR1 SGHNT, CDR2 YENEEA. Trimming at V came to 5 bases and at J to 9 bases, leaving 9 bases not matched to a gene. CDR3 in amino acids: CASSDDRGRVEQFF. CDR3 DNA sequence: TGTGCCAGCAGCGATGACAGGGGAAGGGTTGAGCAGTTCTTC. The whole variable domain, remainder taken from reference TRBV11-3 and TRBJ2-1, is EAGVVQSPRYKIIEKKQPVAFWCNPISGHNTLYWYLQNLGQGPELLIRYENEEAVDDSQLPKDRFSAERLKGVDSTLKIQPAELGDSAVYLCASSDDRGRVEQFFGPGTRLTVL.

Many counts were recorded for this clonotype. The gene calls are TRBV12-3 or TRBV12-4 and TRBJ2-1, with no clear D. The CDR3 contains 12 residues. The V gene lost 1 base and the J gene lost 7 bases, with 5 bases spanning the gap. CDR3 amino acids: CASSLGVNEQFF. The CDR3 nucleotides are TGTGCCAGCAGTTTAGGAGTAAATGAGCAGTTCTTC.

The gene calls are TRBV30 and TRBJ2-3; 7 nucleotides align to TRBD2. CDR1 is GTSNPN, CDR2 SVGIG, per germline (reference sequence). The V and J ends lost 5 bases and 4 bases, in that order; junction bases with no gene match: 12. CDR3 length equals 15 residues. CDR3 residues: CAWGPAGDGADTQYF. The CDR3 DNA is TGTGCCTGGGGGCCTGCGGGAGACGGGGCAGATACGCAGTATTTT.

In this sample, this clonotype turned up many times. Written as DNA, the CDR3 is TGTGCCAGCAGCCTTACAGGGAACACTGAAGCTTTCTTT. Amino acid sequence: CASSLTGNTEAFF. The chain carries TRBV3-1 and TRBJ1-1; TRBD1 might be the D (5 bases). V was trimmed by 4 bases and J by 1 base, leaving 7 bases between them. The CDR3 loop spans 13 amino acids. Germline CDR1 reads LGHDT; CDR2 reads YNNKEL (reference sequence).